This record covers a single T cell receptor (beta chain). The antigen it binds to is not known. Per-base quality was not reported, and no clone a single base away is much larger than it. The CDR3 regions of human TCRbeta chains were analyzed by immunosequencing. The study's own analysis went as follows. Repertoire TCRs were matched against a reference library of SARS-CoV-2-specific TCRs generated with the MIRA antigen-specificity platform. Breadth was defined as the fraction of unique TCRs that were SARS-CoV-2-associated. Depth was defined as the fraction of total T cells that were SARS-CoV-2-associated. Each spike-specific TCR was assigned to its reactive spike region and to a CD4 or CD8 class using the MIRA data. Log10-transformed breadth and depth values were compared by one-way ANOVA with Sidak's multiple comparisons tests. TCRdb carries this immuneACCESS record with in-frame sequences only. Its versions omit some clonotypes, under half of them owing to an unresolved V gene in the studies checked, with the rest unexplained. The DNA was the basis for D and trimming; V, J and clone size are from that table. The sample table contains about 260,000 clones; only one count was recorded for approximately 95% of them. 0.55% of the sample goes to the ten largest clones.

The record originates from a study of T cell responses to AZD1222 COVID-19 vaccine (dated by TCRdb to 2020 to 2022). For the wider study: AZD1222 recipients with second doses at about 4 weeks or about 12 weeks were pooled, because spike-specific TCR depth and breadth did not differ between schedules. A total of 230 to 250 trial participants underwent TCR sequencing, of whom about 210 had received two doses of AZD1222 and 26 had received two doses of the MenACWY control vaccine. Trial participants were enrolled into age subgroups of 18-55, 56-69 and 70-plus years, which contained approximately 150, 28 and 58 TCR-sequenced participants, respectively. The paper's findings and limits, for the study overall: Reportedly, almost half of the unique spike-specific TCRs recognized epitopes lying outside the regions that are mutated in the B.1.351 and B.1.1.7 variants. After two AZD1222 doses, spike-specific TCR breadth and depth were significantly higher than at day 0 and than in MenACWY recipients. Vaccine-associated CD4 TCRs spanned the whole spike protein, with dominant responses in regions 160-218 and 743-854. Most participants were white British and females outnumbered males, and the authors suggested that clonal diversity may have been underestimated. Because no day 14 peak-response samples were available, repertoires were characterized only after the peak T cell response. Conclusions about previously exposed vaccinees are limited because only 5 or 6 AZD1222 recipients were SARS-CoV-2 seropositive at baseline. In the small 56-69-year group, the increase in depth fell short of significance, most likely because of low power.

Sample time point, as interpreted from the label and publication: baseline before first vaccination. Samples from vaccinated people were obtained from the UK trials COV001 and COV002, which included a single-blind randomized controlled phase 2/3 trial of AZD1222 (ChAdOx1 nCoV-19) in healthy adults. For TCRbeta chain sequencing, PBMC samples were collected from trial participants at day 0 and at day 28 after the second dose. Per the germline V gene, SGHDT is the CDR1 and YYEEEE is the CDR2. V is reduced by 2 bases and J by 2 bases, leaving a spacing of 7 bases between them. The CDR3 covers 14 residues, taking in both the cysteine and the phenylalanine. The sequence is cut down to CDR3 DNA, 42 bases in frame from base 1.

This receptor was obtained from an adult in good health. Recombination linked TRBV5-6 to TRBJ2-2; the D gene cannot be named for sure. Sequenced here: peripheral blood, sampled on day 0 of AZD1222 vaccination. The CDR3 corresponds to CASSFKPNTGELFF. The DNA reads TGTGCCAGCAGCTTTAAGCCAAACACCGGGGAGCTGTTTTTT.